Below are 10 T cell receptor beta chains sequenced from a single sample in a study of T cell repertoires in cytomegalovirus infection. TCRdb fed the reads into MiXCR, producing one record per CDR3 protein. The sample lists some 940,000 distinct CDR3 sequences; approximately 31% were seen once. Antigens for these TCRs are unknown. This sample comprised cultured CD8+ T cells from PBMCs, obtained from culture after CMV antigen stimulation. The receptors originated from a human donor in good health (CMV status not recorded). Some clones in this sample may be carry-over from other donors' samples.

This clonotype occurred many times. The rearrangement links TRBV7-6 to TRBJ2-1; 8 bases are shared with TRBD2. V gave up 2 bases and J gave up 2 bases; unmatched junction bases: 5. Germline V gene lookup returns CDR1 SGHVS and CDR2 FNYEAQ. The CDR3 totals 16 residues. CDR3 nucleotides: TGTGCCAGCAGCTTACTTTACGGGGGGGCCTACAATGAGCAGTTCTTC. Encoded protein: CASSLLYGGAYNEQFF. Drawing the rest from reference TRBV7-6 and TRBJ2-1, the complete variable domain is GAGVSQSPRYKVTKRGQDVALRCDPISGHVSLYWYRQALGQGPEFLTYFNYEAQQDKSGLPNDRFSAERPEGSISTLTIQRTEQRDSAMYRCASSLLYGGAYNEQFFGPGTRLTVL.

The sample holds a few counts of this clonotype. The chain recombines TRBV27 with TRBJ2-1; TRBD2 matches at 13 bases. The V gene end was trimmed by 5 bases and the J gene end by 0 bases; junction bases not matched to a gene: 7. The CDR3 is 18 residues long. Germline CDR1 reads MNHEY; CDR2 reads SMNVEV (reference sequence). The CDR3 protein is CASSRTSGGLSSYNEQFF. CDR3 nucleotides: TGTGCCAGCAGTCGGACTAGCGGGGGCTTGAGCTCCTACAATGAGCAGTTCTTC.

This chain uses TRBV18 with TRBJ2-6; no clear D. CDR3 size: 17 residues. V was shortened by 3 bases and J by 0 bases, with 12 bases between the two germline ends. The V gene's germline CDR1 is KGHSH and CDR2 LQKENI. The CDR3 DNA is TGTGCCAGCTCACCGGTAGAAACCTACTCTGGGGCCAACGTCCTGACTTTC. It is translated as CASSPVETYSGANVLTF.

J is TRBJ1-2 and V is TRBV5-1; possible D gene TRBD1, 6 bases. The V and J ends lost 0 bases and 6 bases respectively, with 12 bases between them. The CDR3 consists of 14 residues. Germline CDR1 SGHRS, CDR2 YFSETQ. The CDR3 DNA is TGCGCCAGCAGCTTGGAGTTCGGGGGGCATGGCTACACCTTC. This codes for CASSLEFGGHGYTF.

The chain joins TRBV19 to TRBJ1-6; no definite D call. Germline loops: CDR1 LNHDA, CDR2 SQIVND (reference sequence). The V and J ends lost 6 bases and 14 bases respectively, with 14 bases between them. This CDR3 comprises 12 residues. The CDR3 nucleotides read TGTGCCAGTAGAGGACCCGTTTGGTCCCTCCACTTT. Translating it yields CASRGPVWSLHF. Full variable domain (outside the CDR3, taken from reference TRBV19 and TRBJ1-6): DGGITQSPKYLFRKEGQNVTLSCEQNLNHDAMYWYRQDPGQGLRLIYYSQIVNDFQKGDIAEGYSVSREKKESFPLTVTSAQKNPTAFYLCASRGPVWSLHFGNGTRLTVT.

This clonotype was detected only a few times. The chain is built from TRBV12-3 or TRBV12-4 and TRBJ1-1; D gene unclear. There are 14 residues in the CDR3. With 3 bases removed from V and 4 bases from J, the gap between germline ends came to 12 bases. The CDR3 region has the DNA TGTGCCAGCAGTTTCTCCAGCTGGACCACTGAAGCTTTCTTT. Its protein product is CASSFSSWTTEAFF.

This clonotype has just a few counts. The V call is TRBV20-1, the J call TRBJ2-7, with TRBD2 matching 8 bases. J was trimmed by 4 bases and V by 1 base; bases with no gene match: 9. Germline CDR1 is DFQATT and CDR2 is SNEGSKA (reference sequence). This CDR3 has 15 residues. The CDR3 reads CSARGAGARSYEQYF. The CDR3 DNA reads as TGCAGTGCTAGAGGAGCGGGGGCCCGCTCATACGAGCAGTACTTC.

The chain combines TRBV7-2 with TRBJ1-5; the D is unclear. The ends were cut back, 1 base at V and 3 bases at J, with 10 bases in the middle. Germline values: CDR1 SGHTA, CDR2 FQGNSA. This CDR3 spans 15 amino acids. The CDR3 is CASSLVGRDNQPQHF. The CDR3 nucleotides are TGTGCCAGCAGCTTAGTCGGACGTGACAATCAGCCCCAGCATTTT.

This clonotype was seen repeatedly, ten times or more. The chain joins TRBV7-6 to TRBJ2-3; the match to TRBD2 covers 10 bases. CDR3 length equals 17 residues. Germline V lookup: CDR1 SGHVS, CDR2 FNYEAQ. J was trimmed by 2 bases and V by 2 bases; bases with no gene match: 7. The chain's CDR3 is CASSLHLAGDFTDTQYF. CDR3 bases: TGTGCCAGCAGCTTACACCTAGCGGGGGACTTCACAGATACGCAGTATTTT.

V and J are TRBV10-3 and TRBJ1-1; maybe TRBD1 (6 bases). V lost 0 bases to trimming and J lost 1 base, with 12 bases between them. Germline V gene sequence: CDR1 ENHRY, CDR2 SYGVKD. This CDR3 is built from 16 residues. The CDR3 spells CAISESRQVQNTEAFF. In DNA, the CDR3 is TGTGCCATCAGTGAGTCAAGACAGGTCCAGAACACTGAAGCTTTCTTT.